The 24 T cell receptor beta chains listed next were all sequenced from one sample in a study of response to subunit inactivated influenza vaccine. A single record per CDR3 protein comes from TCRdb applying MiXCR to the RT-PCR reads. This table holds over 750,000 distinct CDR3 sequences, over 20% found once. The sequencing used PBMCs from blood, collected 5 to 6 days after vaccination. All receptors derive from a middle-aged man who received an inactivated influenza vaccine.

The chain recombines TRBV28 with TRBJ2-7; D may be TRBD2 (6 bases). CDR1 is MDHEN and CDR2 is SYDVKM in the germline V gene. The germline V and J ends were trimmed by 5 bases and 0 bases, with 17 bases remaining between them. The CDR3 is 16 amino acids. Here the CDR3 DNA reads TGTGCCAGCAGTACTCCCCCGGGACTGATCTCCTACGAGCAGTACTTC. Encoded protein: CASSTPPGLISYEQYF.

The rearrangement links TRBV6-1 to TRBJ1-2, with TRBD1 identical over 9 bases. CDR1 and CDR2 (germline): MNHNS, SASEGT. This CDR3 comprises 16 residues. Germline trimming cut 9 bases from V and 5 bases from J; bases unmatched to any gene: 16. The CDR3 coding sequence is TGTGCCAGTTCGCCACTCACAGGGGGCTCGGGGTATGGCTACACCTTC. Amino acids: CASSPLTGGSGYGYTF.

The genes are TRBV5-1 and TRBJ2-7, with D perhaps TRBD1 or TRBD2 (6 bases each). This CDR3 region has 15 residues. Germline CDR1 reads SGHRS; CDR2 reads YFSETQ. Trimming removed 7 bases at V and 3 bases at J, with 20 bases between. Here the CDR3 DNA reads TGCGCCAGCGTAGTTACGACAGGAGGGGACTACGAGCAGTACTTC. It specifies CASVVTTGGDYEQYF.

This clonotype was counted a few times. The V call is TRBV2, the J call TRBJ1-5; D not resolved. The length of the CDR3 is 14 residues. The ends were cut back, 7 bases at V and 2 bases at J, with 12 bases in the middle. Germline-derived CDR1 and CDR2 are SNHLY and FYNNEI. The CDR3 bases are TGTGCCAGCACCGGCGGGAGTCGCAATCAGCCCCAGCATTTT. Its protein product is CASTGGSRNQPQHF.

This clonotype was counted ten times or more. The chain recombines TRBV20-1 with TRBJ2-3; D is ambiguous. The germline V gene has CDR1 DFQATT and CDR2 SNEGSKA (reference sequence). The length of the CDR3 is 12 residues. The V gene lost 1 base and the J gene lost 6 bases, with 8 bases spanning the gap. Here the CDR3 DNA reads TGCAGTGCTAGAGTAATAGGGGATACGCAGTATTTT. The encoded protein is CSARVIGDTQYF.

This clonotype was seen more than once but under ten times. This sequence joins TRBV6-2 or TRBV6-3 and TRBJ1-1; 10 bases map to TRBD1. The CDR3 runs 14 residues. With V trimmed by 7 bases and J by 6 bases, 8 bases remained unmatched. Looked up from germline, CDR1 is MNHEY and CDR2 is SVGEGT. CDR3: CASNSGTGVAEAFF. The CDR3 DNA sequence: TGTGCCAGCAACTCCGGGACAGGGGTTGCTGAAGCTTTCTTT.

This chain joins TRBV20-1 and TRBJ2-5; 8 bases line up with TRBD2. This CDR3 spans 13 amino acids. Germline CDR1 and CDR2: DFQATT and SNEGSKA (reference sequence). V lost 5 bases and J lost 5; bases outside the gene matches: 7. CDR3 nucleotides: TGCAGTGCTCAACGGTCTAGCGGGGAGACCCAGTACTTC. Amino acids: CSAQRSSGETQYF.

This clonotype showed up just a few times. The V and J genes are TRBV6-1 and TRBJ2-3, with a possible D match to TRBD2 (5 bases). Trimming cost V 7 bases and J 6 bases, with 17 bases left between them. This CDR3 is built from 14 residues. Germline loops: CDR1 MNHNS, CDR2 SASEGT. CDR3 sequence: CASISGSVGDTQYF. In DNA form, the CDR3 reads TGTGCCAGCATCAGCGGCTCAGTGGGGGATACGCAGTATTTT.

The V call is TRBV20-1, the J call TRBJ2-1; 11 positions match TRBD2. V was clipped by 3 bases and J by 8 bases; unmatched bases: 6. The CDR3 contains 14 residues. CDR1 is DFQATT and CDR2 is SNEGSKA in the germline V gene (reference sequence). The CDR3 protein is CSASPSGGTHEQFF. As DNA, the CDR3 is TGCAGTGCTAGCCCTAGCGGGGGGACGCATGAGCAGTTCTTC.

This clonotype was recorded a few times. The chain joins TRBV12-3 or TRBV12-4 to TRBJ2-7, with 9 bases that match TRBD1. This CDR3 spans 14 amino acids. The V segment lost 8 bases and the J segment 3 bases; nucleotides outside the gene matches: 8. CDR3 nucleotide sequence: TGTGCCAGCGCAAGGAGACAGGGGGACTACGAGCAGTACTTC. It yields the protein CASARRQGDYEQYF.

The table lists this clonotype with a few counts. The rearrangement uses TRBV5-6 and TRBJ1-5; TRBD1 aligns across 7 bases. Trimming took 3 bases from V and 3 from J; bases not matched to a gene: 9. This CDR3 is built from 16 residues. CDR1 and CDR2 (germline): SGHDT, YYEEEE. This CDR3 is CASSSWTGGLNQPQHF. The CDR3 nucleotides are TGTGCCAGCAGCTCGTGGACAGGCGGACTCAATCAGCCCCAGCATTTT.

The chain employs TRBV5-1 and TRBJ2-5; D might be TRBD2 (5 bases). Germline lookup yields CDR1 SGHRS and CDR2 YFSETQ. Between the trimmed V and J ends, which lost 1 base and 4 bases, there was a span of 11 bases. This CDR3 is built from 14 residues. In DNA, the CDR3 is TGCGCCAGCAGCTTGCGGCCTCGGGGAGAGACCCAGTACTTC. It codes for CASSLRPRGETQYF.

This sequence joins TRBV10-2 and TRBJ1-4, with D hard to call. V dropped 3 bases and J dropped 8 bases, with 10 bases sitting between them. Germline CDR1 and CDR2: WSHSY and SAAADI. CDR3 length: 13 amino acids. CDR3 protein: CASSDSPREKLFF. The CDR3 DNA sequence: TGCGCCAGCAGTGATAGCCCCAGGGAAAAACTGTTTTTT.

V is TRBV6-5 and J is TRBJ2-1; D gene unclear. Trimming cost V 2 bases and J 10 bases, with 18 bases left between them. CDR3 length: 15 amino acids. In germline, CDR1 is MNHEY, CDR2 SVGAGI. The CDR3 DNA reads TGTGCCAGCAGTTACCGTGGCCGGGTCAGCCCCGAGCAGTTCTTC. Its protein product is CASSYRGRVSPEQFF.

The chain recombines TRBV7-2 with TRBJ2-2; 8 bases align to TRBD2. From germline, CDR1 is SGHTA and CDR2 FQGNSA. The CDR3 runs to 17 residues. The junction had 5 bases not matched to a gene; V was cut back by 2 bases and J by 0 bases. The CDR3 DNA reads TGTGCCAGCAGCTTATTGTCGACTAGCGCGAACACCGGGGAGCTGTTTTTT. Its protein is CASSLLSTSANTGELFF.

Only a few counts were recorded for this clonotype. The chain links TRBV12-3 or TRBV12-4 to TRBJ2-1; D remains unclear. This CDR3 region has 12 residues. The ends were cut back, 6 bases at V and 13 bases at J, with 16 bases in the middle. The CDR3 here is CASSPDWKLQFF. CDR3 nucleotides: TGTGCCAGCAGCCCTGACTGGAAATTACAGTTCTTC.

The rearrangement joins TRBV7-9 to TRBJ1-3; D is undetermined. Germline V CDR1 and CDR2: SEHNR, FQNEAQ (reference sequence). The CDR3 has 13 residues. The germline V and J ends were trimmed by 7 bases and 0 bases, with 7 bases remaining between them. DNA of the CDR3: TGTGCCAGCACCCTGAGCTCTGGAAACACCATATATTTT. Amino acid sequence: CASTLSSGNTIYF. The full variable domain, rest sourced from reference TRBV7-9 and TRBJ1-3, is DTGVSQNPRHKITKRGQNVTFRCDPISEHNRLYWYRQTLGQGPEFLTYFQNEAQLEKSRLLSDRFSAERPKGSFSTLEIQRTEQGDSAMYLCASTLSSGNTIYFGEGSWLTVV.

This clonotype was found a few times. V gene TRBV15 combines with J gene TRBJ1-5; 10 bases are a match to TRBD1. Germline V gene sequence: CDR1 LNHNV, CDR2 YYDKDF (reference sequence). Trimming took 0 bases from V and 2 from J; bases not matched to a gene: 1. The CDR3 sequence is 16 residues long. The CDR3 here is CATSREDRGGNQPQHF. CDR3 in DNA: TGTGCCACCAGCAGAGAGGACAGGGGGGGCAATCAGCCCCAGCATTTT.

In nucleotides, the CDR3 is TGTGCCAGCAGCTTGGCAGGGACAGGGACAGATCAGCCCCAGCATTTT. Its protein product is CASSLAGTGTDQPQHF. This rearrangement joins TRBV7-2 to TRBJ1-5; 9 bases align to TRBD1. The junction had 8 bases not matched to a gene; V was cut back by 3 bases and J by 5 bases. The CDR3 is 16 residues long. Germline V gives CDR1 SGHTA, CDR2 FQGNSA.

This clonotype was detected a few times. This chain connects TRBV12-3 or TRBV12-4 to TRBJ1-2, with D possibly TRBD1 on 6 matching bases. The CDR3 has 16 amino acids. With 7 bases removed from V and 8 bases from J, the gap between germline ends came to 26 bases. CDR3 sequence: CASTPAGGVPQGGYTF. The CDR3 DNA sequence: TGTGCCAGCACCCCGGCAGGAGGCGTCCCCCAGGGGGGCTACACCTTC.

This clonotype was observed a handful of times. The chain combines TRBV5-1 with TRBJ2-3; TRBD2 matches at 12 bases. V trimming: 0 bases; J trimming: 14 bases; junction bases outside the gene matches: 10. The CDR3 spans 15 residues. Germline V gene sequence: CDR1 SGHRS, CDR2 YFSETQ. The CDR3 loop is CASSLDVTSGGPGYF. The CDR3 coding sequence is TGCGCCAGCAGCTTGGACGTGACTAGCGGGGGCCCCGGGTATTTT.

This clonotype was observed a few times. The genes are TRBV3-1 and TRBJ1-4; D is unresolved. Trimming removed 0 bases from V and 2 bases from J, with 4 bases in between. The V gene's germline CDR1 is LGHDT and CDR2 YNNKEL (reference sequence). The CDR3 loop spans 14 amino acids. The CDR3 sequence is CASSQDWTNEKLFF. The CDR3 DNA sequence: TGTGCCAGCAGCCAAGATTGGACTAATGAAAAACTGTTTTTT.

This clonotype was counted many times. This chain joins TRBV15 and TRBJ2-7; the D gene is possibly TRBD1 (6 bases). The V end lost 0 bases, the J end lost 4 bases, and 10 bases lay between the germline ends. The CDR3 has 14 amino acids. Per germline, CDR1 LNHNV and CDR2 YYDKDF (reference sequence). The CDR3 loop reads CATSREPQGYEQYF. The CDR3 DNA sequence: TGTGCCACCAGCAGAGAACCACAGGGATACGAGCAGTACTTC. Full variable domain (remainder filled in from reference TRBV15 and TRBJ2-7): DAMVIQNPRYQVTQFGKPVTLSCSQTLNHNVMYWYQQKSSQAPKLLFHYYDKDFNNEADTPDNFQSRRPNTSFCFLDIRSPGLGDTAMYLCATSREPQGYEQYFGPGTRLTVT.

The chain carries TRBV29-1 and TRBJ2-7; no reliable D call. The germline V and J ends were trimmed by 7 bases and 0 bases, with 7 bases remaining between them. The CDR3 has 11 residues. Germline loops: CDR1 SQVTM, CDR2 ANQGSEA. The CDR3 bases are TGCAGCGCCCAGAGCTCCTACGAGCAGTACTTC. This codes for CSAQSSYEQYF.